Following are 29 T cell receptor beta chains from one sample sequenced in a study of blood T cell repertoires in COVID-19. The assay was immunoSEQ multiplex PCR, and TCRdb's table has in-frame clones only and misses some. The table records a few hundred thousand clones, around 87% of them present only once. The specimen was PBMCs or T cells enriched from blood (not recorded which). These receptors were obtained from a woman aged 40 to 50 who had recovered from COVID-19.

The genes are TRBV6-5 and TRBJ2-5, with D possibly matching TRBD1 (6 bases). V gave up 0 bases and J gave up 2 bases, with 10 bases separating them. Germline CDR1 and CDR2: MNHEY and SVGAGI. CDR3 length: 15 residues. The CDR3 sequence is CASSYSAGAQETQYF. In DNA, the CDR3 is TGTGCCAGCAGTTACTCGGCAGGGGCTCAAGAGACCCAGTACTTC.

This chain links TRBV18 with TRBJ2-7; 9 nucleotides match TRBD2. CDR3 length equals 16 residues. The ends lost 2 bases at V and 5 bases at J; junction bases unmatched: 10. Germline V gene lookup returns CDR1 KGHSH and CDR2 LQKENI. CDR3 nucleotides: TGTGCCAGCTCACCATATGCGAGCGGGAGGATAAACGAGCAGTACTTC. It encodes CASSPYASGRINEQYF.

This chain links TRBV7-2 with TRBJ1-2; TRBD1 might be the D (6 bases). The CDR3 length is 16 residues. The V end lost 1 base, the J end lost 1 base, and 13 bases lay between the germline ends. Per germline, CDR1 SGHTA and CDR2 FQGNSA. The CDR3: CASSLGGGPYNYGYTF. CDR3 nucleotide sequence: TGTGCCAGCAGCTTAGGAGGGGGACCATATAACTATGGCTACACCTTC.

Details on this clone: Different DNA sequences within this sample yield the same CDR3. This rearrangement joins TRBV24-1 to TRBJ1-2; D gene uncertain. The V and J ends lost 2 bases and 5 bases respectively, with 5 bases between them. Germline V gene lookup returns CDR1 KGHDR and CDR2 SFDVKD. This CDR3 spans 12 amino acids. In nucleotides, the CDR3 is TGTGCCACCAGTGATTCAGATTATGGCTACACCTTC. It specifies CATSDSDYGYTF.

This sequence joins TRBV29-1 and TRBJ2-1, with D uncertain. Trimming took off 3 bases at V and 6 bases at J, with 24 bases between the two ends. Germline V gives CDR1 SQVTM, CDR2 ANQGSEA. The CDR3 spans 17 residues. CDR3 amino acids: CSVDGSAGGAPGNEQFF. The CDR3 region has the DNA TGCAGCGTTGATGGTTCAGCTGGCGGAGCCCCGGGCAATGAGCAGTTCTTC.

This clone has only a few counts. The chain uses TRBV6-5 and TRBJ1-1; tentative D call: TRBD1 (6 bases). The CDR3 is made up of 16 amino acids. Germline assignment: CDR1 MNHEY and CDR2 SVGAGI. Trimming took 2 bases from V and 0 from J, leaving 13 bases between them. The CDR3 sequence is CASSYNQGSMNTEAFF. CDR3 DNA sequence: TGTGCCAGCAGTTACAATCAGGGGTCAATGAACACTGAAGCTTTCTTT.

The rearrangement joins TRBV5-1 to TRBJ2-5; TRBD1 matches at 8 bases. The CDR3 consists of 17 residues. Germline V gene data show CDR1 as SGHRS and CDR2 as YFSETQ. V shed 6 bases and J 5 bases; nucleotides not matched to a gene: 18. CDR3 loop: CASTPPGRGLRRETQYF. CDR3 DNA sequence: TGCGCCAGCACCCCGCCCGGCAGGGGGCTCCGGAGGGAGACCCAGTACTTC. The full variable domain, in which reference TRBV5-1 and TRBJ2-5 provide the parts outside the CDR3, is KAGVTQTPRYLIKTRGQQVTLSCSPISGHRSVSWYQQTPGQGLQFLFEYFSETQRNKGNFPGRFSGRQFSNSRSEMNVSTLELGDSALYLCASTPPGRGLRRETQYFGPGTRLLVL.

The V call is TRBV7-9, the J call TRBJ2-1; 8 positions agree with TRBD2. The CDR3 runs to 16 residues. Germline V gene data show CDR1 as SEHNR and CDR2 as FQNEAQ (reference sequence). The V segment lost 2 bases and the J segment 4 bases; nucleotides outside the gene matches: 7. CDR3 DNA sequence: TGTGCCAGCAGCTTACCCAGCGGGAGAGGATACAATGAGCAGTTCTTC. Translation: CASSLPSGRGYNEQFF. Combining the CDR3 with reference TRBV7-9 and TRBJ2-1 gives the whole variable domain DTGVSQNPRHKITKRGQNVTFRCDPISEHNRLYWYRQTLGQGPEFLTYFQNEAQLEKSRLLSDRFSAERPKGSFSTLEIQRTEQGDSAMYLCASSLPSGRGYNEQFFGPGTRLTVL.

J is TRBJ1-2 and V is TRBV19, with 7 bases that match TRBD1. The CDR3 runs 14 residues. Germline values: CDR1 LNHDA, CDR2 SQIVND (reference sequence). Germline trimming cut 7 bases from V and 2 bases from J; bases unmatched to any gene: 7. The CDR3 region is CASTQGSLNYGYTF. The DNA for the CDR3 is TGTGCCAGTACACAGGGGTCCTTAAACTATGGCTACACCTTC.

The chain employs TRBV12-5 and TRBJ2-3, with 8 bases aligning to TRBD1. CDR3 length equals 15 residues. V trimming: 5 bases; J trimming: 4 bases; junction bases outside the gene matches: 8. CDR1 LGHNT and CDR2 FRNRAP come from the germline V gene. The CDR3 sequence: CASGHDRTGSDTQYF. The CDR3 nucleotides read TGTGCTAGTGGTCACGACCGGACAGGGTCAGATACGCAGTATTTT. The full variable domain, completed using reference TRBV12-5 and TRBJ2-3, is DARVTQTPRHKVTEMGQEVTMRCQPILGHNTVFWYRQTMMQGLELLAYFRNRAPLDDSGMPKDRFSAEMPDATLATLKIQPSEPRDSAVYFCASGHDRTGSDTQYFGPGTRLTVL.

V usage is TRBV25-1 and J usage is TRBJ2-2; TRBD2 might be the D (5 bases). The CDR3 is 16 residues long. The V end was cut by 4 bases, the J end by 0 bases, with 12 bases between. From germline, CDR1 is MGHDK and CDR2 SYGVNS. The DNA of the CDR3 is TGTGCCAGCAGTGGTAAGGGAGACACGAACACCGGGGAGCTGTTTTTT. Translated: CASSGKGDTNTGELFF.

The chain carries TRBV3-1 (or the pseudogene TRBV3-2) and TRBJ2-1; D may be TRBD2 (5 bases). Germline V gives CDR1 LGHDT, CDR2 YNNKEL (reference sequence). V shed 4 bases and J shed 6 bases, with 7 bases lying between them. This CDR3 is 12 amino acids long. CDR3 DNA sequence: TGTGCCAGCAGCCGGACTTTCAATGAGCAGTTCTTC. Translating gives CASSRTFNEQFF.

The CDR3: CATSRDGGSGNTIYF. In DNA form, the CDR3 reads TGTGCCACCAGCAGAGATGGAGGGTCCGGAAACACCATATATTTT. This chain links TRBV15 with TRBJ1-3, with D uncertain. Germline assignment: CDR1 LNHNV and CDR2 YYDKDF (reference sequence). CDR3 length equals 15 residues. V was cut by 0 bases and J by 4 bases, with 10 bases left in between. The complete variable domain, with remaining parts taken from reference TRBV15 and TRBJ1-3, reads DAMVIQNPRYQVTQFGKPVTLSCSQTLNHNVMYWYQQKSSQAPKLLFHYYDKDFNNEADTPDNFQSRRPNTSFCFLDIRSPGLGDTAMYLCATSRDGGSGNTIYFGEGSWLTVV.

The chain joins TRBV19 to TRBJ2-5; 10 nucleotides align to TRBD2. The CDR3 runs to 14 residues. Germline trimming cut 4 bases from V and 3 bases from J; bases unmatched to any gene: 2. In germline, CDR1 is LNHDA, CDR2 SQIVND (reference sequence). CDR3 loop: CASSKLAGEETQYF. CDR3 DNA sequence: TGTGCCAGTAGTAAGCTAGCGGGAGAAGAGACCCAGTACTTC.

The chain joins TRBV7-2 to TRBJ2-7, with 11 nucleotides matching TRBD1. The germline gives CDR1 SGHTA, CDR2 FQGNSA. The CDR3 consists of 15 residues. V was clipped by 2 bases and J by 7 bases; unmatched bases: 7. This CDR3 is CASSLYGTGGDEQYF. The CDR3 bases are TGTGCCAGCAGCTTATACGGGACAGGGGGGGATGAGCAGTACTTC. The full variable domain, its missing parts supplied by reference TRBV7-2 and TRBJ2-7, is GAGVSQSPSNKVTEKGKDVELRCDPISGHTALYWYRQSLGQGLEFLIYFQGNSAPDKSGLPSDRFSAERTGGSVSTLTIQRTQQEDSAVYLCASSLYGTGGDEQYFGPGTRLTVT.

The chain's CDR3 is CASSLSWGVISAHNEQFF. The CDR3 nucleotides read TGTGCCAGCAGTTTATCTTGGGGGGTTATTTCGGCCCACAATGAGCAGTTCTTC. The chain employs TRBV27 and TRBJ2-1, with a tentative D call TRBD2 (6 bases). V lost 0 bases to trimming and J lost 5 bases, with 20 bases between them. Germline CDR1 and CDR2: MNHEY and SMNVEV (reference sequence). This CDR3 has 18 amino acids.

The chain uses TRBV27 and TRBJ1-2; 10 bases fit TRBD1. The germline gives CDR1 MNHEY, CDR2 SMNVEV (reference sequence). This CDR3 comprises 16 residues. The V and J ends lost 6 bases and 3 bases, in that order; junction bases with no gene match: 10. CDR3 in DNA: TGTGCCAGCAGGGGACAGGGGTACAATGAGGACTATGGCTACACCTTC. Protein product: CASRGQGYNEDYGYTF.

This rearrangement joins TRBV7-2 to TRBJ2-3; D remains ambiguous. V was trimmed by 5 bases and J by 12 bases, leaving 18 bases between them. Per the germline V gene, CDR1 is SGHTA and CDR2 is FQGNSA. The CDR3 loop spans 13 amino acids. The CDR3 protein is CASSPQEATSQYF. CDR3 bases: TGTGCCAGCAGCCCCCAAGAGGCTACCAGTCAGTATTTT.

The chain carries TRBV14 and TRBJ2-5; 9 nucleotides agree with TRBD1. Trimming removed 0 bases from V and 1 base from J; junction bases left unmatched: 6. The germline gives CDR1 SGHDN, CDR2 FVKESK. The CDR3 is 17 residues long. The DNA of the CDR3 is TGTGCCAGCAGCCAAGAAACCGGGACAGGGAGCCAAGAGACCCAGTACTTC. Its protein product is CASSQETGTGSQETQYF.

The chain has TRBV2 and TRBJ1-2; tentatively, D is TRBD1 (6 bases). The germline gives CDR1 SNHLY, CDR2 FYNNEI. This CDR3 is 13 amino acids long. Trimming stripped 8 bases from V and 7 bases from J, with 17 bases between. The CDR3 bases are TGTGCCAGCCAGGACAGACTGGTTTTTGGCTACACCTTC. It is translated as CASQDRLVFGYTF.

The chain recombines TRBV9 with TRBJ1-2; no clear D. The CDR3 has 14 amino acids. V was trimmed by 4 bases and J by 7 bases, leaving 17 bases between them. CDR1 is SGDLS and CDR2 is YYNGEE in the germline V gene. CDR3 nucleotides: TGTGCCAGCAGCTCGCAACAGATGTCGGTTGGCTACACCTTC. It yields the protein CASSSQQMSVGYTF.

The rearrangement links TRBV7-8 to TRBJ2-4, with 7 nucleotides matching TRBD1. The CDR3 is made up of 16 amino acids. Germline loops: CDR1 SGHVS, CDR2 FQNEAQ. J gave up 1 base and V 5 bases, and 8 bases lay outside the gene matches. This CDR3 reads CASSPPTGTAKNIQYF. The CDR3 DNA follows: TGTGCCAGCAGCCCTCCGACAGGGACGGCCAAAAACATTCAGTACTTC. Drawing the rest from reference TRBV7-8 and TRBJ2-4, the complete variable domain is GAGVSQSPRYKVAKRGQDVALRCDPISGHVSLFWYQQALGQGPEFLTYFQNEAQLDKSGLPSDRFFAERPEGSVSTLKIQRTQQEDSAVYLCASSPPTGTAKNIQYFGAGTRLSVL.

The J gene is TRBJ2-7, the V gene TRBV5-4, with TRBD1 matching over 7 bases. V gave up 4 bases and J gave up 0 bases; unmatched junction bases: 7. From germline, CDR1 is SGHNT and CDR2 YYREEE (reference sequence). CDR3 length: 15 residues. The CDR3 nucleotides read TGTGCCAGCAGCGAGGGACGACAGGGCTCCTACGAGCAGTACTTC. Protein product: CASSEGRQGSYEQYF.

The DNA of the CDR3 is TGCAGCTCCGCAAATAGGGGAGGGGATGACTATGGCTACACCTTC. It is translated as CSSANRGGDDYGYTF. The chain is built from TRBV29-1 and TRBJ1-2, with D perhaps matching TRBD1 (5 bases). The CDR3 has 15 amino acids. The V end lost 8 bases, the J end lost 3 bases, and 22 bases lay between the germline ends. Germline values: CDR1 SQVTM, CDR2 ANQGSEA.

This chain uses TRBV10-3 with TRBJ2-7, with 8 bases fitting TRBD2. V dropped 2 bases and J dropped 11; count of bases not matched to a gene: 8. The CDR3 totals 13 residues. CDR1 and CDR2 (germline): ENHRY, SYGVKD. The CDR3 DNA follows: TGTGCCATCAGTGAGGGACTAGCCACGAAGGAGTACTTC. Its translation: CAISEGLATKEYF.

The rearrangement joins TRBV27 to TRBJ1-3; possible D gene TRBD1, 5 bases. Trimming left V 0 bases short and J 0 bases short, with 9 bases between. The germline V gene has CDR1 MNHEY and CDR2 SMNVEV (reference sequence). CDR3 length equals 16 residues. The CDR3 region is CASSLSLGDSGNTIYF. In DNA, the CDR3 is TGTGCCAGCAGTTTATCGCTAGGGGACTCTGGAAACACCATATATTTT.

The chain is built from TRBV6-1 and TRBJ1-3, with D perhaps TRBD1 (6 bases). V was pared by 0 bases and J by 4 bases, with 7 bases between. Germline V lookup: CDR1 MNHNS, CDR2 SASEGT. The CDR3 is made up of 14 amino acids. Here the CDR3 DNA reads TGTGCCAGCAGTGAAGCTGACAGGGGAAACACCATATATTTT. Encoded protein: CASSEADRGNTIYF.

CDR3 nucleotides: TGCGCCAGCAGCCAAGATATGCGGGGCGCCTCGCCCCTCCACTTT. Translation gives CASSQDMRGASPLHF. This chain links TRBV4-3 with TRBJ1-6; the D gene is possibly TRBD1 (5 bases). The CDR3 has 15 residues. Germline V gives CDR1 LGHNA, CDR2 YSLEER. With 0 bases removed from V and 13 bases from J, the gap between germline ends came to 16 bases.

The CDR3 nucleotides read TGTGCCAGCAGTCCATCCGAGGCTAACACCGGGGAGCTGTTTTTT. Protein: CASSPSEANTGELFF. The V gene is TRBV13, the J gene TRBJ2-2; D gene uncertain. This CDR3 has 15 residues. V shed 6 bases and J shed 2 bases, with 13 bases lying between them. Germline V gene data show CDR1 as PRHDT and CDR2 as FYEKMQ (reference sequence). Looking up the rest from reference TRBV13 and TRBJ2-2 gives the full variable domain: AAGVIQSPRHLIKEKRETATLKCYPIPRHDTVYWYQQGPGQDPQFLISFYEKMQSDKGSIPDRFSAQQFSDYHSELNMSSLELGDSALYFCASSPSEANTGELFFGEGSRLTVL.